These T cell receptor beta chains were read from a single sample in a study of T cells in Graves' hyperthyroidism and ophthalmopathy. TCRdb called the multiplex PCR reads again in MiXCR, with one record for every CDR3 protein. The sample yields more than 550,000 distinct CDR3 sequences, 15% to 20% seen once. Sequencing was performed on blood. The receptor set was obtained from a man in his fifties or sixties with Graves' hyperthyroidism. CDR3s include the opening cysteine and the closing phenylalanine or tryptophan. A D gene is named only where the DNA matches it firmly. Expanded clones are given a class, and other clones once, few, many or no size at all.

16	TRBV6-1	TRBJ2-1	NA	TRBD2	CASTTTGTSVYNEQFF	TGTGCCAGCACCACCACCGGGACTAGCGTCTACAATGAGCAGTTCTTC
12	TRBV13	TRBJ1-2	many	NA	CASSFGTYGYTF	TGTGCCAGCAGCTTTGGGACTTATGGCTACACCTTC
16	TRBV18	TRBJ2-6	few	NA	CASSPPGNTGANVLTF	TGTGCCAGCTCACCACCAGGTAATACTGGGGCCAACGTCCTGACTTTC
16	TRBV19	TRBJ2-7	few	TRBD2	CASSGTSGSVSYEQYF	TGTGCCAGTAGCGGGACTAGCGGGAGTGTATCCTACGAGCAGTACTTC
15	TRBV7-9	TRBJ2-7	few	NA	CASSLRGSGDYEQYF	TGTGCCAGCAGCTTACGGGGTAGCGGTGACTACGAGCAGTACTTC
17	TRBV6-2/TRBV6-3	TRBJ2-1	many	TRBD2	CASSPRLAGGTYNEQFF	TGTGCCAGCAGTCCCCGACTAGCGGGCGGGACCTACAATGAGCAGTTCTTC
13	TRBV5-1	TRBJ1-2	NA	NA	CASRSQTIYGYTF	TGCGCCAGCAGATCACAGACTATCTATGGCTACACCTTC
17	TRBV10-2	TRBJ2-2	few	NA	CASSDPGGGRFPGELFF	TGCGCCAGCAGTGACCCCGGGGGCGGGAGATTCCCCGGGGAGCTGTTTTTT
13	TRBV7-9	TRBJ2-7	NA	NA	CASSLTHTHEQYF	TGTGCCAGCAGCTTAACACACACCCACGAGCAGTACTTC
15	TRBV20-1	TRBJ1-5	NA	TRBD1	CSANPTGGGNQPQHF	TGCAGTGCTAACCCGACAGGGGGAGGCAATCAGCCCCAGCATTTT
14	TRBV7-2	TRBJ1-1	many	TRBD1	CASSGAGTDTEAFF	TGTGCCAGCAGCGGTGCAGGGACAGACACTGAAGCTTTCTTT
12	TRBV18	TRBJ2-5	few	NA	CASSPPLETQYF	TGTGCCAGCTCACCCCCTCTAGAGACCCAGTACTTC
14	TRBV27	TRBJ1-1	many	TRBD1	CASRKNRGDTEAFF	TGTGCCAGCAGGAAAAACAGGGGAGACACTGAAGCTTTCTTT
17	TRBV5-1	TRBJ2-1	NA	NA	CASSAPRTGAGNNEQFF	TGCGCCAGCAGCGCACCACGAACAGGGGCGGGGAACAATGAGCAGTTCTTC
16	TRBV24-1	TRBJ2-3	NA	TRBD2	CATSDYEGGFVDTQYF	TGTGCCACCAGTGATTACGAGGGAGGGTTTGTAGATACGCAGTATTTT
13	TRBV10-3	TRBJ2-5	many	NA	CAISERTGETQYF	TGTGCCATCAGTGAGAGAACAGGAGAGACCCAGTACTTC
17	TRBV28	TRBJ2-1	many	TRBD2	CASSRLSGMSSYNEQFF	TGTGCCAGCAGCCGCTTGAGCGGGATGAGCTCCTACAATGAGCAGTTCTTC
13	TRBV20-1	TRBJ2-5	many	NA	CSARAPVSKTQYF	TGCAGTGCTAGAGCCCCCGTGTCGAAGACCCAGTACTTC
13	TRBV3-1	TRBJ2-3	many	TRBD2	CASSQVAGGWQYF	TGTGCCAGCAGCCAAGTCGCGGGAGGATGGCAGTATTTT
18	TRBV7-3	TRBJ2-1	many	TRBD2	CASSLFLAGVREGNEQFF	TGTGCCAGCAGCTTATTTCTAGCGGGAGTCAGAGAGGGCAATGAGCAGTTCTTC
12	TRBV30	TRBJ1-1	few	NA	CAWKVWGTEAFF	TGTGCCTGGAAGGTATGGGGCACTGAAGCTTTCTTT
15	TRBV20-1	TRBJ2-3	NA	NA	CSASLPGLQSGTQYF	TGCAGTGCTAGTCTCCCGGGACTCCAATCGGGTACGCAGTATTTT
14	TRBV10-1	TRBJ2-3	NA	NA	CASSDSRTGDTQYF	TGCGCCAGCAGTGATTCCAGGACGGGAGATACGCAGTATTTT
14	TRBV27	TRBJ2-4	NA	NA	CASSILAKTGIQYF	TGTGCCAGCAGTATCCTAGCAAAAACGGGCATTCAGTACTTC